These T cell receptor beta chains were read from a single sample in a study of tumor-infiltrating lymphocytes in primary liver carcinoma. TCRdb re-derived calls from the multiplex PCR reads in MiXCR, one entry per CDR3 protein. The data contain approximately 330,000 distinct CDR3 sequences, around three fifths of them singletons. Sequenced input: peripheral blood. The receptors derive from a man aged 40-49 years with primary liver carcinoma and hepatitis B virus infection. Both conserved end residues are part of each CDR3. Fields, in order: J gene, V gene, clone size, CDR3 protein. Rows give clone size only sometimes, using once, few, many, or a class for an expanded clone.

J gene: TRBJ2-7
V gene: TRBV7-9
clone size: .
CDR3 protein: CASSFSAYEHYF

J gene: TRBJ1-1
V gene: TRBV5-1
clone size: few
CDR3 protein: CASSLIGMNTEAFF

J gene: TRBJ2-1
V gene: TRBV11-3
clone size: .
CDR3 protein: CASGLGQGGYNEQFF

J gene: TRBJ1-5
V gene: TRBV4-1
clone size: .
CDR3 protein: CASSQEAITNQPQHF

J gene: TRBJ1-3
V gene: TRBV19
clone size: .
CDR3 protein: CASAPPGFSGNTIYF

J gene: TRBJ2-5
V gene: TRBV5-1
clone size: .
CDR3 protein: CASSSTGSFLQETQYF

J gene: TRBJ2-7
V gene: TRBV12-3/TRBV12-4
clone size: many
CDR3 protein: CASSSIAGGWSEQYF

J gene: TRBJ2-7
V gene: TRBV29-1
clone size: .
CDR3 protein: CSVGGEGVEQYF

J gene: TRBJ2-1
V gene: TRBV6-1
clone size: many
CDR3 protein: CASRETSGTYNEQFF

J gene: TRBJ2-7
V gene: TRBV6-1
clone size: .
CDR3 protein: CAISEARDTQYEQYF

J gene: TRBJ2-3
V gene: TRBV6-1
clone size: .
CDR3 protein: CASKDRGLTRDYTQYF

J gene: TRBJ2-2
V gene: TRBV6-6
clone size: .
CDR3 protein: CTSSSIGGFPGELFF

J gene: TRBJ2-5
V gene: TRBV2
clone size: .
CDR3 protein: CASSLTGGDQETQYF

J gene: TRBJ2-1
V gene: TRBV10-2
clone size: .
CDR3 protein: CACRDAGGNIEQFF

J gene: TRBJ2-1
V gene: TRBV11-2
clone size: .
CDR3 protein: CACSSGTSGRSSYNEQFF

J gene: TRBJ2-7
V gene: TRBV6-6
clone size: .
CDR3 protein: CVSTSLDEQYF

J gene: TRBJ1-2
V gene: TRBV28
clone size: .
CDR3 protein: CASSPLGQGYGYTF

J gene: TRBJ2-1
V gene: TRBV2
clone size: .
CDR3 protein: CASSEVDPQFF

J gene: TRBJ2-5
V gene: TRBV6-1
clone size: few
CDR3 protein: CASSDRLAGVGGKTQYF

J gene: TRBJ1-5
V gene: TRBV6-5
clone size: many
CDR3 protein: CASSYTGGSNQPQHF

J gene: TRBJ1-1
V gene: TRBV11-2
clone size: .
CDR3 protein: CASSLAGANIEAFF

J gene: TRBJ1-4
V gene: TRBV6-5
clone size: .
CDR3 protein: CASSQNSRATNEKLFF

J gene: TRBJ2-1
V gene: TRBV21-1
clone size: .
CDR3 protein: CASTVTYNEQFF

J gene: TRBJ2-7
V gene: TRBV6-5
clone size: many
CDR3 protein: CASSSTGTGPYF

J gene: TRBJ2-6
V gene: TRBV5-1
clone size: .
CDR3 protein: CASRAPTGANVLTF

J gene: TRBJ2-2
V gene: TRBV11-1
clone size: .
CDR3 protein: CASSTLSQGTTGYAGELFF

J gene: TRBJ2-1
V gene: TRBV6-2/TRBV6-3
clone size: few
CDR3 protein: CASSFRTGFYNEQFF

J gene: TRBJ2-1
V gene: TRBV11-2
clone size: .
CDR3 protein: CASSPDNYNEQFF

J gene: TRBJ2-1
V gene: TRBV6-5
clone size: many
CDR3 protein: CASKPPGLAANEQFF

J gene: TRBJ2-2
V gene: TRBV12-3/TRBV12-4
clone size: once
CDR3 protein: CASTHYKGIGELSF

J gene: TRBJ2-7
V gene: TRBV14
clone size: .
CDR3 protein: CTSSPLGSIQYF